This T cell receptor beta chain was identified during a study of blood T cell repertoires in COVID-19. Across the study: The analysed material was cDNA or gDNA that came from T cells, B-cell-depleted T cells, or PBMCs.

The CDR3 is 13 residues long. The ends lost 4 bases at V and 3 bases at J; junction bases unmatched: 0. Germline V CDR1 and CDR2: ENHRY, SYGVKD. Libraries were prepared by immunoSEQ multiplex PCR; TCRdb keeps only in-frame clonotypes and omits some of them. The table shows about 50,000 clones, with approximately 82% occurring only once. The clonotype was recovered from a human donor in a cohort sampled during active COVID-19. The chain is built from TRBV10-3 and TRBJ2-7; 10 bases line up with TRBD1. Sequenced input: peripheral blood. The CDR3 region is CAISGDRGYEQYF. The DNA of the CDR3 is TGTGCCATCAGTGGGGACAGGGGCTACGAGCAGTACTTC.